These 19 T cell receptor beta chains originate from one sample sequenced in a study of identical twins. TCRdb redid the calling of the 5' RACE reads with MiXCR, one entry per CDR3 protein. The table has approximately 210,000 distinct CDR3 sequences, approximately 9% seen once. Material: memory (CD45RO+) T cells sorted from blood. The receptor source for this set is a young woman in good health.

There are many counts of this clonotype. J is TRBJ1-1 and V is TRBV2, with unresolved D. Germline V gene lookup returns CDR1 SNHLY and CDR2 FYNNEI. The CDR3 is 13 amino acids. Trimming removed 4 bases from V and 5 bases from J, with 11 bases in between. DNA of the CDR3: TGTGCCAGCAGTGGCGAAGGGAGGACTGAAGCTTTCTTT. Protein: CASSGEGRTEAFF.

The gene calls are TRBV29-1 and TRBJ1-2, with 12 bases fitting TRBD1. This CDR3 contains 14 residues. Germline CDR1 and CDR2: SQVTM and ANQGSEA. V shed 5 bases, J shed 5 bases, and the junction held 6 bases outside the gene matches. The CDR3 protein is CSVPGTGGWYGYTF. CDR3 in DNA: TGCAGCGTTCCCGGGACAGGGGGCTGGTATGGCTACACCTTC.

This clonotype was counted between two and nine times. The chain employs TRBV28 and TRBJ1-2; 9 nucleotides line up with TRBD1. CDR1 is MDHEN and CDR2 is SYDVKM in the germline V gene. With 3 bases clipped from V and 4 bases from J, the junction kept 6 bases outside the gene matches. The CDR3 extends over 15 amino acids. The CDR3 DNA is TGTGCCAGCAGTTTGGGGACAGGGCAAGTCTATGGCTACACCTTC. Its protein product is CASSLGTGQVYGYTF.

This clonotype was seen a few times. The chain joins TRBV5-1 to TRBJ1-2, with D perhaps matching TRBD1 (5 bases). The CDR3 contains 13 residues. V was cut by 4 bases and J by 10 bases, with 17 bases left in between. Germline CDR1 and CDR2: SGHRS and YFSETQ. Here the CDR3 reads CASSPGGVYPYTF. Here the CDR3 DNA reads TGCGCCAGCAGCCCTGGGGGGGTTTACCCCTACACCTTC.

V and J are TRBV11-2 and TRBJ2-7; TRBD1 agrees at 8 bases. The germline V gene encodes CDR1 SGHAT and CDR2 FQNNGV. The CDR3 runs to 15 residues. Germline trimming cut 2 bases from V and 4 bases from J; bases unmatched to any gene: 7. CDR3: CASSLSWTGNYEQYF. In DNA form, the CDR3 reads TGTGCCAGCAGCTTATCTTGGACAGGGAATTACGAGCAGTACTTC.

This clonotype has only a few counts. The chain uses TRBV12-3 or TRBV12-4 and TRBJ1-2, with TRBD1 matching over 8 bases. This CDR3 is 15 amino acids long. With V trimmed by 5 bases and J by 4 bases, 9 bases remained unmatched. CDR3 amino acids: CASSGYRGGAYGYTF. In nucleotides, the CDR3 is TGTGCCAGCAGTGGCTACAGGGGGGGCGCCTATGGCTACACCTTC.

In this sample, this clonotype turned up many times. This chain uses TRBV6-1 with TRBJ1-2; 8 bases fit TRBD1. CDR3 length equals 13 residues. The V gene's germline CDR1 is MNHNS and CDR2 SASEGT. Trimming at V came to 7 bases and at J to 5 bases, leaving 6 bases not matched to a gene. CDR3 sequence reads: CASTKDREYGYTF. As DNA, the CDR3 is TGTGCCAGCACCAAGGACAGGGAATATGGCTACACCTTC.

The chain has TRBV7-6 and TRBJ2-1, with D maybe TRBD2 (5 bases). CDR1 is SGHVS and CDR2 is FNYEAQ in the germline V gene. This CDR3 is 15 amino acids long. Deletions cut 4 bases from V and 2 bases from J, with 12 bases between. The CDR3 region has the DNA TGTGCCAGCAGCTCCGGAGCGGTAGCCTACAATGAGCAGTTCTTC. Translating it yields CASSSGAVAYNEQFF.

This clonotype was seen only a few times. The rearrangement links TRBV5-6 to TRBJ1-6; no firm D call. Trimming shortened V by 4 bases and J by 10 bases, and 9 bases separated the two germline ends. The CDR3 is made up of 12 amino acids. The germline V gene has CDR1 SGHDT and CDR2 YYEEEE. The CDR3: CASSLIESPLHF. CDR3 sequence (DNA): TGTGCCAGCAGCCTGATCGAATCACCCCTCCACTTT.

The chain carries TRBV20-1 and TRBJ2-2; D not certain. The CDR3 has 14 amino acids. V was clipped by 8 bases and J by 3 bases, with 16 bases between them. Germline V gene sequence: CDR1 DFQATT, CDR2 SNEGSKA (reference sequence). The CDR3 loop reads CSTDKGLDTGELFF. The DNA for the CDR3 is TGCAGTACTGATAAGGGATTAGACACCGGGGAGCTGTTTTTT.

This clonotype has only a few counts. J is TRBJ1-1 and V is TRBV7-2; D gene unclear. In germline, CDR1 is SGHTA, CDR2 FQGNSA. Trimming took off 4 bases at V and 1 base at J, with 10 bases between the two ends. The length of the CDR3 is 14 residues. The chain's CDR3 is CASSSPQPNTEAFF. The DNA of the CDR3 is TGTGCCAGCAGCTCTCCACAGCCGAACACTGAAGCTTTCTTT.

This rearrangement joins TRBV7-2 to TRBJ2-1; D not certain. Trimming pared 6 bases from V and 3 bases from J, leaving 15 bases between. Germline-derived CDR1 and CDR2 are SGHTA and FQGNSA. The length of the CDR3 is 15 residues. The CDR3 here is CASRFRSSGYNEQFF. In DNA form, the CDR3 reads TGTGCCAGCAGGTTCAGGAGTTCTGGCTACAATGAGCAGTTCTTC.

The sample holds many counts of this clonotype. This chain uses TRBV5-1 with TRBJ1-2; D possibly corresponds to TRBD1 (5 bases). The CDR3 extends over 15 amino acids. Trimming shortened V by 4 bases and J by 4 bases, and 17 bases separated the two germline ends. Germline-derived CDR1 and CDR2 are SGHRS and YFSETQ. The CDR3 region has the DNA TGCGCCAGCAGCCAAAGTGGGACCACTGTCTATGGCTACACCTTC. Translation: CASSQSGTTVYGYTF. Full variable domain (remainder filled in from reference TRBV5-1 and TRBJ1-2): KAGVTQTPRYLIKTRGQQVTLSCSPISGHRSVSWYQQTPGQGLQFLFEYFSETQRNKGNFPGRFSGRQFSNSRSEMNVSTLELGDSALYLCASSQSGTTVYGYTFGSGTRLTVV.

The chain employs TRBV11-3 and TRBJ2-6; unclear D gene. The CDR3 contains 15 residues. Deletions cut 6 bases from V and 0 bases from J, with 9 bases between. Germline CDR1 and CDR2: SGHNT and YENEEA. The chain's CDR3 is CASRRRSSGANVLTF. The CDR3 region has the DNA TGTGCCAGCAGAAGACGGAGCTCTGGGGCCAACGTCCTGACTTTC.

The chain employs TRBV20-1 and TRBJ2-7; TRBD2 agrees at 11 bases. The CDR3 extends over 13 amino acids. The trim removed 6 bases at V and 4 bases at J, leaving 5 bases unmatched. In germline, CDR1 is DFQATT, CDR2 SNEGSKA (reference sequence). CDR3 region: CSAVLAGVYEQYF. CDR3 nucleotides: TGCAGTGCAGTACTAGCGGGAGTGTACGAGCAGTACTTC.

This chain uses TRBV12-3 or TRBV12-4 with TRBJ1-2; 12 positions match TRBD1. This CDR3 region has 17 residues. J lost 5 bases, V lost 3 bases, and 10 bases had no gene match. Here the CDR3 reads CASSLGGTGGAGYGYTF. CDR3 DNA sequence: TGTGCCAGCAGTTTGGGGGGGACAGGGGGCGCCGGTTATGGCTACACCTTC.

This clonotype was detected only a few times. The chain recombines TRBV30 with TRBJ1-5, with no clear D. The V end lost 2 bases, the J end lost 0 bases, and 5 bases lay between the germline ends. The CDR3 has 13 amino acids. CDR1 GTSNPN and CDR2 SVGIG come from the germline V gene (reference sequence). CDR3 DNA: TGTGCCTGGAGTTCCCGTAGCAATCAGCCCCAGCATTTT. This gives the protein CAWSSRSNQPQHF.

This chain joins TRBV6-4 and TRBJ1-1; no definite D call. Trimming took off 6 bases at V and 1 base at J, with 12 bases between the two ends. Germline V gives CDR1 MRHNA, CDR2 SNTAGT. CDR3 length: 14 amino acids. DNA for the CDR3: TGTGCCAGCAGACCAGACGGATCGAACACTGAAGCTTTCTTT. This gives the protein CASRPDGSNTEAFF.

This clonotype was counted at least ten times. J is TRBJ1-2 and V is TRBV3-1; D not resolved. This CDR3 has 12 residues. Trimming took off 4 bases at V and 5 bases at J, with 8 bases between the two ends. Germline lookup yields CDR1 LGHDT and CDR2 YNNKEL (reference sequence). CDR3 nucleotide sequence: TGTGCCAGCAGCCCTACTGGATATGGCTACACCTTC. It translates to CASSPTGYGYTF.